The source of this TCR beta chain is a study of blood T cell repertoires in COVID-19. Study in general: PBMCs, B-cell-depleted T cells, or T cells provided the cDNA or gDNA that made up the material.

This clone appeared once. Original methodology: Reference gene primer amplification in the assay estimated nucleated cell counts. The assay was immunoSEQ multiplex PCR, and TCRdb's table has in-frame clones only and misses some. The D gene and trimming were derived from the DNA, and the V and J assignments and clone size from that table. The table has some 71,000 clones, roughly 88% seen once. Sequenced: peripheral blood. The source is a man aged 25 to 40 with acute or convalescent COVID-19.

CDR3 in DNA: TGTGCCAGCAGCAACGAGGACAGAAGCAATCAGCCCCAGCATTTT. It specifies CASSNEDRSNQPQHF. V gene TRBV21-1 combines with J gene TRBJ1-5; the D segment call TRBD1 is taken from the table without a DNA check. TRBV21-1 is noted as a pseudogene. The length of the CDR3 is 15 residues.